This T cell receptor (beta chain) was identified during a study of CD8 T cells in ankylosing spondylitis. The study's findings and limits: Blood from ankylosing spondylitis patients appeared to carry a characteristic eight-variant TCR beta motif. Existing reports had already noted some motif variants in reactive arthritis synovial fluid and blood.

CDR1 is KGHDR, CDR2 SFDVKD, per germline. The junction had 7 bases not matched to a gene; V was cut back by 9 bases and J by 6 bases. The CDR3 is 14 amino acids. This clonotype came up many times. Its antigen is as yet unknown. With molecular barcodes, quantitative 5'-RACE was used to make the TCR beta libraries. Using its own MiXCR run on the 5' RACE reads, TCRdb lists one record per CDR3 protein. The profile shows about 460,000 distinct CDR3 sequences, approximately 5% of them singletons. The sample taken for sequencing was blood, either unsorted or a sorted T cell fraction (not recorded which). This sequence joins TRBV24-1 and TRBJ2-3, with 11 bases matching TRBD1. The clonotype was recovered from a male donor with ankylosing spondylitis. The CDR3 coding sequence is TGTGCCACCGGTCGGACAGGGGGCATCGATACGCAGTATTTT. Its protein is CATGRTGGIDTQYF.